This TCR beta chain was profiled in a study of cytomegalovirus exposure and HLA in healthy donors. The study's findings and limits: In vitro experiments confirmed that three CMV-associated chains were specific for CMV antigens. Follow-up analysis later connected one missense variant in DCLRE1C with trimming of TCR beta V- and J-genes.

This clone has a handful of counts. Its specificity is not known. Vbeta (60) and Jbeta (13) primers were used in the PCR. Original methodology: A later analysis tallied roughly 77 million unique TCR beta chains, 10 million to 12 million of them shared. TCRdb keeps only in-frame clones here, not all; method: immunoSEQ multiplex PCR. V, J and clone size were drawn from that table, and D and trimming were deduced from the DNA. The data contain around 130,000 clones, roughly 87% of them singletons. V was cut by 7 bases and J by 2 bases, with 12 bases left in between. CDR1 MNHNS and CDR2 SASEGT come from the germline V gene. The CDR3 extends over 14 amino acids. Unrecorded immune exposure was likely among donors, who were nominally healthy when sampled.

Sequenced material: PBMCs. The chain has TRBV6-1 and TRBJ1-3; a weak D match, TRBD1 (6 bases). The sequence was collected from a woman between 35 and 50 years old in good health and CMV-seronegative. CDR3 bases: TGTGCCAGCAAAACAGGGTACGCTGGAAACACCATATATTTT. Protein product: CASKTGYAGNTIYF.